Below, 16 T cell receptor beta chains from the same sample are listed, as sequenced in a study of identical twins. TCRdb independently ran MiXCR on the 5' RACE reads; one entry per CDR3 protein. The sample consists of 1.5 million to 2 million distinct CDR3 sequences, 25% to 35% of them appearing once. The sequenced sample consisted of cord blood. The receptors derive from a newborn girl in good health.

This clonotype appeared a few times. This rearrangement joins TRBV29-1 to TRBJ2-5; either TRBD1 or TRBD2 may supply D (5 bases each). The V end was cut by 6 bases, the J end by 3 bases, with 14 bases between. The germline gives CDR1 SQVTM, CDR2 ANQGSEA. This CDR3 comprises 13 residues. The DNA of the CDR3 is TGCAGCGTCGAATCCGGGGCCGAAGAGACCCAGTACTTC. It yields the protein CSVESGAEETQYF.

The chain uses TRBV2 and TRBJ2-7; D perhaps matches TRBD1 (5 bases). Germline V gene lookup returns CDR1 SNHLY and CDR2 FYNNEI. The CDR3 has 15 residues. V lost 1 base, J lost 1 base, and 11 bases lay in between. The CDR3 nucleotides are TGTGCCAGCAGTGAAGGGGCAGGGTTTTCCTACGAGCAGTACTTC. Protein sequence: CASSEGAGFSYEQYF.

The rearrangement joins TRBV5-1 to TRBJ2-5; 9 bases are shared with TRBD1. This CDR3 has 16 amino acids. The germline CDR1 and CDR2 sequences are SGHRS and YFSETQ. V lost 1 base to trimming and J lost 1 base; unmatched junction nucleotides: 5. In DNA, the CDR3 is TGCGCCAGCAGCTTGCCCCCGGGACAGGGCCAAGAGACCCAGTACTTC. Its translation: CASSLPPGQGQETQYF.

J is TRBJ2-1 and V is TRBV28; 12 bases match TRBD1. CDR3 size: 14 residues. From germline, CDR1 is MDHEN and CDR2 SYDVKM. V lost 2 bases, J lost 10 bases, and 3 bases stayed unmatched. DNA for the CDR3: TGTGCCAGCAGTTTAGGGACAGGGGGCACCGAGCAGTTCTTC. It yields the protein CASSLGTGGTEQFF.

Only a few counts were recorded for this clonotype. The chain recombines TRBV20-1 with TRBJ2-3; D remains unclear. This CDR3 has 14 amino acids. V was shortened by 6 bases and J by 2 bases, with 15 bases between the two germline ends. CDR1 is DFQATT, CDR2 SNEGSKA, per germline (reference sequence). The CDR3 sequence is CSARTETPTDTQYF. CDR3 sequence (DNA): TGCAGTGCAAGGACGGAGACGCCCACAGATACGCAGTATTTT.

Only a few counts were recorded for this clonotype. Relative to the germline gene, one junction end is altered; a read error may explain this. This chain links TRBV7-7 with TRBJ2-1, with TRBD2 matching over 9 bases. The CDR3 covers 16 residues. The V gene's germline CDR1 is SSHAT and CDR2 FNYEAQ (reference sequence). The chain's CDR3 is CASSLDGLAGNNEQFF. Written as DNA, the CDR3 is TGTGCTAGCAGCTTAGACGGGCTAGCGGGAAACAATGAGCAGTTCTTC.

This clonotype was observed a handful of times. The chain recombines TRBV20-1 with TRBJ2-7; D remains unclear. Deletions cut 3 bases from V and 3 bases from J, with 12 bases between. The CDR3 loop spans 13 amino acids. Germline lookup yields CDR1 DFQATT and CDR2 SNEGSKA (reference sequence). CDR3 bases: TGCAGTGCTAGTTCTGGGTCCCGCTACGAGCAGTACTTC. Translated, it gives CSASSGSRYEQYF.

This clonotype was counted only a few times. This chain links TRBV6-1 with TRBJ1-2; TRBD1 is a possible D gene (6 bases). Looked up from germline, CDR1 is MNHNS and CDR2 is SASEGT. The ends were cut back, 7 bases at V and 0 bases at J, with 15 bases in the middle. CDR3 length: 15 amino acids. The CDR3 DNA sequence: TGTGCCAGCACCGCAGACAGGTTAGCTAACTATGGCTACACCTTC. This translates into CASTADRLANYGYTF.

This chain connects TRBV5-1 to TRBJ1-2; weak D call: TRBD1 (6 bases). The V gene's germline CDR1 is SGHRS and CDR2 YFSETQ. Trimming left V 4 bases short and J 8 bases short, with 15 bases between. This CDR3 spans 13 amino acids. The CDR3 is CASSLQQGRGYTF. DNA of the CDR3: TGCGCCAGCAGCCTACAACAGGGTAGGGGCTACACCTTC.

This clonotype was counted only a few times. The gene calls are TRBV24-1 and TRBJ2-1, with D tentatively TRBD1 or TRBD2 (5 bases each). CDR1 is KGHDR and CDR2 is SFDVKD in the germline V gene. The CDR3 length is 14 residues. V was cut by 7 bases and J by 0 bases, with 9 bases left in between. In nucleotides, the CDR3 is TGTGCCACCAGCGAGAGGGGCTCCTACAATGAGCAGTTCTTC. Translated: CATSERGSYNEQFF.

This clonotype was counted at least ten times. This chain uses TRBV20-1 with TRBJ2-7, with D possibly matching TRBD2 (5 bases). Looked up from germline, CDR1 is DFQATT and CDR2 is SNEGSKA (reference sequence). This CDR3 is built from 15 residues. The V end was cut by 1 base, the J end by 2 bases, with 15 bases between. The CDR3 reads CSARGRLASTYEQYF. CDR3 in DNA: TGCAGTGCTAGAGGTCGGCTAGCTTCCACCTACGAGCAGTACTTC.

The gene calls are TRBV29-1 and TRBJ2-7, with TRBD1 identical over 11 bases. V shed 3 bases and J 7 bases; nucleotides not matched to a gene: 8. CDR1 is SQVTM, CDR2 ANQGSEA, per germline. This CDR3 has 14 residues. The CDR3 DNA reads TGCAGCGTTGATTTGGGACAGGGGGACAATGAGCAGTACTTC. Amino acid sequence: CSVDLGQGDNEQYF.

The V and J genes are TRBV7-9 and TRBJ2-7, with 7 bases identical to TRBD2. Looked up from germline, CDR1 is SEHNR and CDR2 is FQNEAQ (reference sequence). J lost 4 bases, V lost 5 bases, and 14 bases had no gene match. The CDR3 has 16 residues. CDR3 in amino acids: CASSKRGTTPGYEQYF. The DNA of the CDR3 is TGTGCCAGCAGCAAGAGAGGGACTACCCCTGGGTACGAGCAGTACTTC.

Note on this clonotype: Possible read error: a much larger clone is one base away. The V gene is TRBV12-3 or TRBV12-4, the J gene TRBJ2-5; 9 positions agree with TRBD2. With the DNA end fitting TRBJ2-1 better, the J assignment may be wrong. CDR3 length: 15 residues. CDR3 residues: CASRQAGGDQETQFF. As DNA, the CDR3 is TGTGCCAGCAGGCAAGCGGGAGGAGACCAAGAGACCCAGTTCTTC.

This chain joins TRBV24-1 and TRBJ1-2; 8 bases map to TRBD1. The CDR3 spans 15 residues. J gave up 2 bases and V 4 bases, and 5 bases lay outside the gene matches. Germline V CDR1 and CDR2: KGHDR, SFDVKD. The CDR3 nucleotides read TGTGCCACCAGTGAGTCACAGGGGGGGAACTATGGCTACACCTTC. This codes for CATSESQGGNYGYTF.

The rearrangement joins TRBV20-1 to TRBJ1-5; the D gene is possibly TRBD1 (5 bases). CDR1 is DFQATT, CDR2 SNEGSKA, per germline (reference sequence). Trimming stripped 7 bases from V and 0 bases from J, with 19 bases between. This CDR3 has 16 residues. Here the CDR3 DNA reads TGCAGTGTCAGGGCACCCTGGGGTAATAGCAATCAGCCCCAGCATTTT. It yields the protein CSVRAPWGNSNQPQHF.